Shown below are 20 T cell receptor beta chains from a single sample sequenced in a study of blood T cells in healthy people across ages. PCR was performed a second time for roughly 7 to 11 cycles using a sample-barcoded 5' primer and a J-beta primer mix. TCRdb reprocessed the 5' RACE reads with MiXCR, giving one entry per CDR3 protein. The sample has roughly 1,300,000 distinct CDR3 sequences; 59% are singletons. The sample consisted of blood. Receptor source: a man younger than 30 in good health.

This rearrangement joins TRBV10-3 to TRBJ1-6; D possibly corresponds to TRBD1 (5 bases). CDR1 and CDR2 from the germline V gene are ENHRY and SYGVKD. V was pared by 0 bases and J by 13 bases, with 19 bases between. The CDR3 extends over 16 amino acids. CDR3 sequence (DNA): TGTGCCATCAGTGAGTCGATGGGTCAGGGCAACTCGCCCCTCCACTTT. It is translated as CAISESMGQGNSPLHF.

The chain couples TRBV20-1 to TRBJ2-3; 7 nucleotides line up with TRBD1. V trimming: 3 bases; J trimming: 2 bases; junction bases outside the gene matches: 8. CDR3 length equals 15 residues. CDR1 is DFQATT, CDR2 SNEGSKA, per germline (reference sequence). Here the CDR3 reads CSASTAGGSTDTQYF. In DNA, the CDR3 is TGCAGTGCTAGTACGGCAGGGGGATCCACAGATACGCAGTATTTT.

The chain couples TRBV28 to TRBJ1-2; D is perhaps TRBD1 (6 bases). Germline CDR1 MDHEN, CDR2 SYDVKM. The length of the CDR3 is 15 residues. Trimming shortened V by 4 bases and J by 0 bases, and 12 bases separated the two germline ends. The CDR3 spells CASSSTGQANYGYTF. In nucleotides, the CDR3 is TGTGCCAGCAGTTCAACGGGACAAGCTAACTATGGCTACACCTTC.

The chain has TRBV7-9 and TRBJ1-1; the D gene is possibly TRBD1 (6 bases). Trimming cost V 6 bases and J 1 base, with 15 bases left between them. The CDR3 sequence is 15 residues long. Germline-derived CDR1 and CDR2 are SEHNR and FQNEAQ (reference sequence). The CDR3 coding sequence is TGTGCCAGCAGGAAAACGGGACACCCGAACACTGAAGCTTTCTTT. Amino acids: CASRKTGHPNTEAFF.

This clonotype was seen more than once but under ten times. The chain recombines TRBV6-2 or TRBV6-3 with TRBJ1-1; the D gene is possibly TRBD1 (5 bases). This CDR3 has 13 amino acids. The germline gives CDR1 MNHEY, CDR2 SVGEGT. The V end was cut by 2 bases, the J end by 3 bases, with 7 bases between. The CDR3 nucleotides read TGTGCCAGCAGTTACAGGGGTGACACTGAAGCTTTCTTT. Translation: CASSYRGDTEAFF.

The rearrangement joins TRBV20-1 to TRBJ2-6; D not resolved. Trimming took off 3 bases at V and 1 base at J, with 13 bases between the two ends. This CDR3 has 16 amino acids. Germline V gene lookup returns CDR1 DFQATT and CDR2 SNEGSKA (reference sequence). The CDR3 nucleotides are TGCAGTGCTAGCCTAGGACCCCAGTCTGGGGCCAACGTCCTGACTTTC. Its translation: CSASLGPQSGANVLTF.

This clonotype was seen a handful of times. The chain's CDR3 is CASSPTPDRSYEQYF. The CDR3 nucleotides are TGTGCCAGCAGCCCAACCCCCGACAGATCCTACGAGCAGTACTTC. The chain couples TRBV7-9 to TRBJ2-7; tentative D call: TRBD1 (5 bases). Germline V CDR1 and CDR2: SEHNR, FQNEAQ (reference sequence). The germline V and J ends were trimmed by 5 bases and 1 base, with 15 bases remaining between them. This CDR3 comprises 15 residues.

This chain connects TRBV15 to TRBJ1-1; 8 nucleotides match TRBD1. Trimming removed 1 base from V and 12 bases from J; junction bases left unmatched: 7. Germline CDR1 is LNHNV and CDR2 is YYDKDF (reference sequence). CDR3 length: 13 amino acids. This CDR3 is CATSRGGTGRPFF. For the CDR3, the DNA is TGTGCCACCAGCAGAGGGGGGACAGGACGGCCTTTCTTT.

The rearrangement links TRBV6-5 to TRBJ1-2; D remains ambiguous. V was pared by 7 bases and J by 5 bases, with 14 bases between. CDR1 is MNHEY and CDR2 is SVGAGI in the germline V gene. The CDR3 runs to 13 residues. The CDR3 reads CASIGSDRYGYTF. CDR3 coding DNA: TGTGCCAGCATCGGATCGGACCGATATGGCTACACCTTC.

The chain carries TRBV20-1 and TRBJ2-1, with 13 bases fitting TRBD2. Trimming at V came to 6 bases and at J to 3 bases, leaving 8 bases not matched to a gene. Germline values: CDR1 DFQATT, CDR2 SNEGSKA (reference sequence). CDR3 length equals 16 residues. CDR3 protein: CSAAGTSGAIYNEQFF. CDR3 coding DNA: TGCAGTGCGGCCGGGACTAGCGGGGCCATCTACAATGAGCAGTTCTTC.

V and J are TRBV7-9 and TRBJ2-7; TRBD1 matches at 7 bases. CDR1 SEHNR and CDR2 FQNEAQ come from the germline V gene (reference sequence). The trim removed 4 bases at V and 6 bases at J, leaving 9 bases unmatched. The CDR3 covers 14 residues. This CDR3 reads CASSSGTVFLEQYF. In nucleotides, the CDR3 is TGTGCCAGCAGCTCAGGGACAGTGTTCCTCGAGCAGTACTTC.

The CDR3 nucleotides read TGTGCCAGCAGCGCAGCTAGGGACACCTTAGGCGGGACCCAGTACTTC. This sequence encodes CASSAARDTLGGTQYF. This chain connects TRBV3-1 to TRBJ2-7; D is perhaps TRBD1 (6 bases). The J call is doubtful: the DNA matches TRBJ2-5 better. The CDR3 extends over 16 amino acids. Per germline, CDR1 LGHDT and CDR2 YNNKEL (reference sequence).

This chain links TRBV6-2 or TRBV6-3 with TRBJ2-5, with D perhaps given as TRBD1 or TRBD2 (6 bases each). Germline V gene lookup returns CDR1 MNHEY and CDR2 SVGEGT. CDR3 length: 16 residues. V lost 5 bases and J 1 base, leaving 17 bases between the germline ends. DNA for the CDR3: TGTGCCAGCAGTCCCTTTCCCGGGGGCATCCAAGAGACCCAGTACTTC. Amino acids: CASSPFPGGIQETQYF.

The chain combines TRBV27 with TRBJ1-1; no firm D call. Germline CDR1 is MNHEY and CDR2 is SMNVEV (reference sequence). V dropped 1 base and J dropped 6 bases, with 15 bases sitting between them. The CDR3 contains 15 residues. This CDR3 reads CASSLFGAGIAEAFF. The CDR3 nucleotides read TGTGCCAGCAGTTTATTTGGCGCGGGTATCGCTGAAGCTTTCTTT.

This clonotype was observed a few times. J is TRBJ2-1 and V is TRBV10-2; 11 bases match TRBD2. CDR1 is WSHSY and CDR2 is SAAADI in the germline V gene. V was pared by 6 bases and J by 12 bases, with 10 bases of the junction left unmatched. This CDR3 is built from 14 residues. The CDR3 bases are TGCGCCAGCAGAGGACTAGCGGGCCCTGGGACGCAGTTCTTC. It yields the protein CASRGLAGPGTQFF.

The sample holds a few counts of this clonotype. V gene TRBV11-2 combines with J gene TRBJ2-7; D ambiguous. In germline, CDR1 is SGHAT, CDR2 FQNNGV. This CDR3 contains 13 residues. V dropped 5 bases and J dropped 2 bases, with 10 bases sitting between them. The DNA for the CDR3 is TGTGCCAGCAGCCCGAGAAATGCCTACGAGCAGTACTTC. Its protein is CASSPRNAYEQYF.

The chain has TRBV13 and TRBJ2-2; D is unresolved. V lost 2 bases and J lost 5, with 9 bases in between. CDR3 size: 14 residues. CDR1 and CDR2 from the germline V gene are PRHDT and FYEKMQ (reference sequence). CDR3 sequence: CASSLYPTTGELFF. CDR3 sequence (DNA): TGTGCCAGCAGCTTATACCCGACGACCGGGGAGCTGTTTTTT.

The V call is TRBV2, the J call TRBJ2-5, with D possibly matching TRBD2 (6 bases). CDR1 is SNHLY and CDR2 is FYNNEI in the germline V gene. The germline V and J ends were trimmed by 11 bases and 2 bases, with 15 bases remaining between them. This CDR3 has 13 residues. This CDR3 is CALRSGEQETQYF. DNA of the CDR3: TGTGCCCTGAGGTCGGGGGAACAAGAGACCCAGTACTTC.

V is TRBV20-1 and J is TRBJ2-5; maybe TRBD1 (6 bases). Trimming shortened V by 6 bases and J by 2 bases, and 13 bases separated the two germline ends. Germline CDR1 is DFQATT and CDR2 is SNEGSKA (reference sequence). The CDR3 covers 13 residues. CDR3: CSARLDRQETQYF. As DNA, the CDR3 is TGCAGTGCACGCTTGGACAGACAAGAGACCCAGTACTTC.

The chain carries TRBV4-1 and TRBJ1-1; D not certain. The germline V and J ends were trimmed by 0 bases and 1 base, with 6 bases remaining between them. This CDR3 region has 14 residues. The germline gives CDR1 MGHRA, CDR2 YSYEKL. CDR3 nucleotide sequence: TGCGCCAGCAGCCAAGAGTACCAGAACACTGAAGCTTTCTTT. This translates into CASSQEYQNTEAFF.